This T cell receptor beta chain derives from a study of blood T cell repertoires in COVID-19. Recovered status applied to Cohort 3 donors who had two consecutive negative PCRs. It also applied to those with clearance or with symptom resolution. Only in-frame clones appear in the TCRdb table, and some are missing; sequencing was by immunoSEQ multiplex PCR. The data contain approximately 230,000 clones, just under 85% of them singletons. This clone has only a few counts. Germline loops: CDR1 LNHDA, CDR2 SQIVND (reference sequence). The ends were cut back, 7 bases at V and 5 bases at J, with 15 bases in the middle. There are 13 residues in the CDR3.

The origin of this receptor is a man aged 35 to 55 who had recovered from COVID-19. The sample comprised PBMCs or T cells enriched from blood (not recorded which). This sequence joins TRBV19 and TRBJ2-7; D may be TRBD1 (6 bases). CDR3 coding DNA: TGTGCCAGTACCCCACAGGGCTTGGACGAGCAGTACTTC. Translation gives CASTPQGLDEQYF.